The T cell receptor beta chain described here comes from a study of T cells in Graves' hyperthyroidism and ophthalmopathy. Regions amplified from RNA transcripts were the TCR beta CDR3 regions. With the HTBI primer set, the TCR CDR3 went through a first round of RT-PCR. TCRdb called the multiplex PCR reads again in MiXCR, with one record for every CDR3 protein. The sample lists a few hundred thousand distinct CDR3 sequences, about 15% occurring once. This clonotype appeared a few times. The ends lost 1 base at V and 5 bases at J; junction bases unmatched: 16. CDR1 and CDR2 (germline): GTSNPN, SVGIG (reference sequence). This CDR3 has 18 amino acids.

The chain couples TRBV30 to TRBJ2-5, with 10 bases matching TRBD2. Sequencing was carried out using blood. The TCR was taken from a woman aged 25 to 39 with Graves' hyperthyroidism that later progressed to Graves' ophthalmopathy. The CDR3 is CAWSGTSGTGSTRETQYF. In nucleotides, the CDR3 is TGTGCCTGGAGTGGAACTAGCGGGACCGGTAGCACCAGGGAGACCCAGTACTTC.